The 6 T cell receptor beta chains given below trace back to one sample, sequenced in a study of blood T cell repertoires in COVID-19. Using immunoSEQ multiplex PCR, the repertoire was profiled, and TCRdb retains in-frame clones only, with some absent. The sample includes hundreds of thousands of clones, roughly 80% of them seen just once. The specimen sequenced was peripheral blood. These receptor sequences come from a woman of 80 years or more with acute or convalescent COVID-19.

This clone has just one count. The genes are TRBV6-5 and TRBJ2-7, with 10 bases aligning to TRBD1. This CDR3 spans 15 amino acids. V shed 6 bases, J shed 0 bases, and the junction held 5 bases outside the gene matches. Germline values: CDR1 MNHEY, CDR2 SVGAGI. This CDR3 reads CASRFRDRGSYEQYF. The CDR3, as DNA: TGTGCCAGCAGATTCCGGGACAGGGGCTCCTACGAGCAGTACTTC.

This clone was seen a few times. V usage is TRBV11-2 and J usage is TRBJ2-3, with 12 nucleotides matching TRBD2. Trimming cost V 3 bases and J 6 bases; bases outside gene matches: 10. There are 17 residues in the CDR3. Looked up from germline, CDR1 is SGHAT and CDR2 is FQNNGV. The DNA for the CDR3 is TGTGCCAGCAGCTTTTTGACTAGCGGGAGCTTACCGGATACGCAGTATTTT. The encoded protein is CASSFLTSGSLPDTQYF.

In DNA form, the CDR3 reads TGTGCCAGCAGTTCCCCCGGGACTAGCGGGAGGATCAGCGGGGAGCTGTTTTTT. Translating it yields CASSSPGTSGRISGELFF. The chain is built from TRBV28 and TRBJ2-2; TRBD2 matches at 15 bases. Germline CDR1 is MDHEN and CDR2 is SYDVKM. V lost 4 bases and J lost 7; bases outside the gene matches: 10. CDR3 length equals 18 residues. The whole variable domain, remainder taken from reference TRBV28 and TRBJ2-2, is DVKVTQSSRYLVKRTGEKVFLECVQDMDHENMFWYRQDPGLGLRLIYFSYDVKMKEKGDIPEGYSVSREKKERFSLILESASTNQTSMYLCASSSPGTSGRISGELFFGEGSRLTVL.

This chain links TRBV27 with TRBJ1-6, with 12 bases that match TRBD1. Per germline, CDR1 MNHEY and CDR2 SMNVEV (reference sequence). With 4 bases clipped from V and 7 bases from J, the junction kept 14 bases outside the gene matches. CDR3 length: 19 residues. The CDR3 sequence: CASSSPGQGAVEGNSPLHF. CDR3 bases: TGTGCCAGCAGTTCACCGGGACAGGGGGCAGTGGAGGGAAATTCACCCCTCCACTTT.

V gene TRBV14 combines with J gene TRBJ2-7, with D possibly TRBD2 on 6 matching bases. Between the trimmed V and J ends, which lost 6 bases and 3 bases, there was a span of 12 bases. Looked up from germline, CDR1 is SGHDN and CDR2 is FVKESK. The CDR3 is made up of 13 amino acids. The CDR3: CASRRGNFYEQYF. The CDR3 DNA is TGTGCCAGCAGGCGGGGAAATTTCTACGAGCAGTACTTC.

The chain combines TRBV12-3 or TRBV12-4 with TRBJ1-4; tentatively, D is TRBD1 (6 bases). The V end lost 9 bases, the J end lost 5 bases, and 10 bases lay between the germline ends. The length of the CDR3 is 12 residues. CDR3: CASGQSNEKLFF. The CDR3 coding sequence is TGTGCCAGTGGACAGAGCAATGAAAAACTGTTTTTT.